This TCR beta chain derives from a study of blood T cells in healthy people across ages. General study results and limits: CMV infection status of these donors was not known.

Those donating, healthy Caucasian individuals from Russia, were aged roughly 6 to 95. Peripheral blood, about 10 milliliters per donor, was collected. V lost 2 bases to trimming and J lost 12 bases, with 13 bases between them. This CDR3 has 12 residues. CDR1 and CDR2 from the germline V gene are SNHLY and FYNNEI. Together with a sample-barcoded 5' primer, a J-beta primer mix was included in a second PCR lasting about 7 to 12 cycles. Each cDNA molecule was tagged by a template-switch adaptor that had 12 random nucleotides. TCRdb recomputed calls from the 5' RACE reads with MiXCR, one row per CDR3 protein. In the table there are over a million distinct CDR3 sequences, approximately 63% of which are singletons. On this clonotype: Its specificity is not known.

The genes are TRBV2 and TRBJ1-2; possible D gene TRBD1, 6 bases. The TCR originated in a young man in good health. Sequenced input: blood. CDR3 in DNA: TGTGCCAGCAGTGAAAGGGGGGGTCTTAACACCTTC. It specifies CASSERGGLNTF.